These 20 T cell receptor beta chains were all obtained from the same sample, sequenced in a study of regulatory T cells in long-lasting Graves disease. Time point described: newly diagnosed GD, antithyroid drugs for less than 3 months. Preparation of the TCR library used RNA extracted from PBMCs. To make TCR beta libraries, researchers used iRepertoire HTBI primers and Arm-PCR of CDR3 regions. TCRdb independently ran MiXCR on the multiplex PCR reads; one entry per CDR3 protein. The sample carries a few hundred thousand distinct CDR3 sequences, less than 15% recorded once. These data were likewise used in another study, on T cells in Graves' hyperthyroidism and ophthalmopathy.

The specimen comprised peripheral blood mononuclear cells (PBMCs), sampled at new diagnosis, from a patient treated with antithyroid drugs. All receptors derive from a man aged 30 to 39 with Graves disease.

This clonotype was counted ten times or more. J is TRBJ2-5 and V is TRBV12-3 or TRBV12-4, with TRBD2 matching 9 bases. V lost 2 bases to trimming and J lost 5 bases; unmatched junction nucleotides: 6. CDR3 length: 15 residues. The CDR3 DNA follows: TGTGCCAGCAGTTTAAGACTAGCGGAGGGGGAGACCCAGTACTTC. The encoded protein is CASSLRLAEGETQYF.

This clonotype appeared many times. The chain employs TRBV19 and TRBJ1-1, with D perhaps matching TRBD1 (5 bases). The length of the CDR3 is 13 residues. The germline V and J ends were trimmed by 6 bases and 3 bases, with 11 bases remaining between them. The germline V gene has CDR1 LNHDA and CDR2 SQIVND (reference sequence). The CDR3 here is CASRGDGDTEAFF. The CDR3 DNA is TGTGCCAGTAGGGGGGACGGGGACACTGAAGCTTTCTTT.

Ten or more counts support this clonotype. V and J are TRBV28 and TRBJ2-7; 11 bases agree with TRBD2. The germline V gene has CDR1 MDHEN and CDR2 SYDVKM. The CDR3 totals 16 residues. V lost 1 base to trimming and J lost 7 bases; unmatched junction nucleotides: 9. The CDR3 is CASSLFSGRGPGEQYF. The CDR3 bases are TGTGCCAGCAGTTTATTTAGCGGGAGGGGCCCCGGGGAGCAGTACTTC.

The V and J genes are TRBV5-8 and TRBJ2-1; TRBD2 aligns across 15 bases. The CDR3 covers 19 residues. Germline V gene sequence: CDR1 SGHTS, CDR2 YDEGEE. V gave up 6 bases and J gave up 5 bases; unmatched junction bases: 15. The CDR3 sequence: CASNLFSGLAGGLNNEQFF. Written as DNA, the CDR3 is TGTGCCAGCAACCTTTTCAGCGGACTAGCGGGAGGGTTAAACAATGAGCAGTTCTTC.

This clonotype occurred many times. The chain uses TRBV7-9 and TRBJ2-1; 12 bases fit TRBD2. This CDR3 spans 17 amino acids. V dropped 5 bases and J dropped 4; count of bases not matched to a gene: 9. CDR1 is SEHNR, CDR2 FQNEAQ, per germline (reference sequence). CDR3 amino acids: CASSPTTSGRFYNEQFF. CDR3 in DNA: TGTGCCAGCAGCCCCACTACTAGCGGGAGGTTTTACAATGAGCAGTTCTTC. Full variable domain (rest looked up from reference TRBV7-9 and TRBJ2-1): DTGVSQNPRHKITKRGQNVTFRCDPISEHNRLYWYRQTLGQGPEFLTYFQNEAQLEKSRLLSDRFSAERPKGSFSTLEIQRTEQGDSAMYLCASSPTTSGRFYNEQFFGPGTRLTVL.

The chain recombines TRBV29-1 with TRBJ2-3, with a weak D call TRBD1 (6 bases). The CDR3 consists of 15 residues. Germline CDR1 SQVTM, CDR2 ANQGSEA. V gave up 6 bases and J gave up 0 bases, with 16 bases separating them. DNA for the CDR3: TGCAGCGTCGGACAGACAAGCTTTAGCACAGATACGCAGTATTTT. Residues: CSVGQTSFSTDTQYF.

The genes are TRBV15 and TRBJ1-4, with no clear D. The CDR3 has 14 amino acids. In germline, CDR1 is LNHNV, CDR2 YYDKDF (reference sequence). The ends were cut back, 6 bases at V and 0 bases at J, with 8 bases in the middle. CDR3 in amino acids: CATRGKATNEKLFF. DNA for the CDR3: TGTGCCACCAGGGGTAAAGCAACTAATGAAAAACTGTTTTTT.

The chain combines TRBV20-1 with TRBJ2-2; D not certain. With 0 bases removed from V and 7 bases from J, the gap between germline ends came to 12 bases. Germline-derived CDR1 and CDR2 are DFQATT and SNEGSKA (reference sequence). This CDR3 region has 14 residues. The CDR3 DNA reads TGCAGTGCTAGAGAGGGCGCCGGTAACGGGGAGCTGTTTTTT. Protein sequence: CSAREGAGNGELFF.

This clonotype was observed at least ten times. CDR3: CAWSGGGLKAFF. The CDR3 nucleotides read TGTGCCTGGAGCGGTGGGGGCCTGAAAGCTTTCTTT. J is TRBJ1-1 and V is TRBV30; D is perhaps TRBD1 (6 bases). From germline, CDR1 is GTSNPN and CDR2 SVGIG (reference sequence). V was trimmed by 3 bases and J by 9 bases, leaving 14 bases between them. The CDR3 is 12 amino acids.

This clonotype was seen repeatedly, ten times or more. The V call is TRBV29-1, the J call TRBJ2-1; D is undetermined. The CDR3 loop spans 14 amino acids. Germline assignment: CDR1 SQVTM and CDR2 ANQGSEA. V shed 0 bases and J shed 7 bases, with 13 bases lying between them. CDR3 sequence (DNA): TGCAGCGTTGAAGAAGGGAAGAGTCGAAATGAGCAGTTCTTC. It translates to CSVEEGKSRNEQFF.

This clonotype was picked up a small number of times. With a much larger clone just one base away, this may be a read error. The rearrangement links TRBV29-1 to TRBJ2-7, with D unclear. The CDR3 extends over 12 amino acids. The germline V gene encodes CDR1 SQVTM and CDR2 ANQGSEA. The CDR3 here is CNVEDGDYEQYF. The DNA for the CDR3 is TGCAACGTTGAGGACGGCGACTACGAGCAGTACTTC.

V is TRBV20-1 and J is TRBJ2-3, with 11 nucleotides matching TRBD2. The ends lost 5 bases at V and 5 bases at J; junction bases unmatched: 15. Germline loops: CDR1 DFQATT, CDR2 SNEGSKA (reference sequence). The CDR3 spans 17 residues. The CDR3 DNA sequence: TGCAGTGCTTCCCTCGTAACTAGCGGGAGAATATTAGATACGCAGTATTTT. The encoded protein is CSASLVTSGRILDTQYF.

The rearrangement links TRBV12-3 or TRBV12-4 to TRBJ1-2, with D unclear. This CDR3 has 11 residues. Trimming removed 5 bases from V and 8 bases from J, with 9 bases in between. The CDR3 loop reads CASSAGEGYTF. Here the CDR3 DNA reads TGTGCCAGCAGTGCCGGAGAAGGCTACACCTTC.

A remark on this clonotype: One base away lies a much larger clone, so this may be a sequencing read error. As the CDR3 is not closed by the conserved phenylalanine or tryptophan, this likely results from a read error. The rearrangement joins TRBV20-1 to TRBJ1-1, with 7 bases matching TRBD1. CDR3 size: 14 residues. J was trimmed by 7 bases and V by 1 base; bases with no gene match: 9. The germline gives CDR1 DFQATT, CDR2 SNEGSKA (reference sequence). The CDR3 DNA reads as TGCAGTGCTAGAGCACTGACAGGGCACATTGAAGCTTTCTCT. Protein: CSARALTGHIEAFS.

This clonotype was seen ten or more times. The chain recombines TRBV27 with TRBJ2-3, with TRBD1 as a possible D gene (5 bases). Trimming took 6 bases from V and 1 from J, leaving 11 bases between them. The CDR3 runs to 14 residues. From germline, CDR1 is MNHEY and CDR2 SMNVEV (reference sequence). CDR3 loop: CASRVGRGTDTQYF. The CDR3 coding sequence is TGTGCCAGCAGGGTCGGCAGGGGCACAGATACGCAGTATTTT.

This clonotype was counted many times. The chain uses TRBV20-1 and TRBJ2-1, with 9 bases matching TRBD2. The CDR3 is 15 amino acids. J gave up 8 bases and V 3 bases, and 11 bases lay outside the gene matches. CDR1 is DFQATT, CDR2 SNEGSKA, per germline (reference sequence). CDR3 sequence (DNA): TGCAGTGCTAGCTGGGCGGGAGGGGGCGGCTATGAGCAGTTCTTC. Its translation: CSASWAGGGGYEQFF.

There are many counts of this clonotype. V usage is TRBV10-3 and J usage is TRBJ1-4, with 10 bases identical to TRBD1. Germline loops: CDR1 ENHRY, CDR2 SYGVKD. J lost 7 bases, V lost 10 bases, and 9 bases had no gene match. The CDR3 loop spans 14 amino acids. The CDR3 loop is CATSLRDRGEKLFF. The CDR3 DNA reads as TGTGCCACCTCACTCCGGGACAGGGGTGAAAAACTGTTTTTT.

This clonotype was observed at least ten times. This chain uses TRBV30 with TRBJ1-1; D is uncertain. The CDR3 has 13 residues. Germline CDR1 is GTSNPN and CDR2 is SVGIG (reference sequence). V was shortened by 0 bases and J by 3 bases, with 8 bases between the two germline ends. The CDR3 sequence: CAWSVRLDTEAFF. For the CDR3, the DNA is TGTGCCTGGAGTGTCCGGCTAGACACTGAAGCTTTCTTT.

This clonotype has at least ten counts. This chain uses TRBV12-3 or TRBV12-4 with TRBJ1-2, with TRBD1 matching over 9 bases. Unmatched junction bases numbered 0, after V lost 4 bases and J lost 6 bases. The CDR3 consists of 12 residues. The CDR3 is CASSWDRDGYTF. In DNA, the CDR3 is TGTGCCAGCAGTTGGGACAGGGATGGCTACACCTTC.

This clonotype occurred a few times. In DNA, the CDR3 is TGTGCCAGCAGCTTACTTCCCGGGGGGGAGCAAGAAAAACTGTTTTTT. Translated, it gives CASSLLPGGEQEKLFF. This chain joins TRBV13 and TRBJ1-4; possible D gene TRBD1, 5 bases. Germline V gives CDR1 PRHDT, CDR2 FYEKMQ (reference sequence). The CDR3 has 16 amino acids. The germline V and J ends were trimmed by 2 bases and 8 bases, with 18 bases remaining between them.